This TCR beta chain was sequenced for a study of response to subunit inactivated influenza vaccine. Germline assignment: CDR1 SGHAT and CDR2 FQNNGV. V was pared by 5 bases and J by 1 base, with 12 bases between. The CDR3 is 15 amino acids. As regards this clonotype: The antigen remains undetermined.

TCRdb processed the RT-PCR reads anew with MiXCR; each CDR3 protein has one entry. The repertoire has around 790,000 distinct CDR3 sequences, less than 25% of them found once; the top ten carry roughly 10%. Study conclusions and caveats: Each seasonal influenza vaccination, the authors suggested, recruits few new T cells.

The source of this sequence is a man aged 45-60 years who received an inactivated influenza vaccine. The V and J genes are TRBV11-2 and TRBJ1-3, with D possibly being TRBD1 (6 bases). The input for sequencing was PBMCs from blood, taken roughly 5 days after vaccination. As DNA, the CDR3 is TGTGCCAGCAGCCTACAGGGTAATTCTGGAAACACCATATATTTT. Translating gives CASSLQGNSGNTIYF.